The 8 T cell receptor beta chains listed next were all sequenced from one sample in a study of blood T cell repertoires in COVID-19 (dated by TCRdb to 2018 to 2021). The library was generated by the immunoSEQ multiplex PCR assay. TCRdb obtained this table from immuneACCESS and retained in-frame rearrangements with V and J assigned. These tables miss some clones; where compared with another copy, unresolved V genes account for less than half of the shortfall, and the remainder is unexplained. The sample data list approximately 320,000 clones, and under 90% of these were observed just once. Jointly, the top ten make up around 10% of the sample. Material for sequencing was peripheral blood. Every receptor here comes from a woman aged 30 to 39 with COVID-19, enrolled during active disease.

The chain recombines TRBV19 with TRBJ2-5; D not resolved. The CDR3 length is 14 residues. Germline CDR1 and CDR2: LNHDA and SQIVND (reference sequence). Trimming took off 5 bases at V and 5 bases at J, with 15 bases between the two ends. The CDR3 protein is CASSRTDPRETQYF. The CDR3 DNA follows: TGTGCCAGTAGTCGTACCGATCCGCGCGAGACCCAGTACTTC.

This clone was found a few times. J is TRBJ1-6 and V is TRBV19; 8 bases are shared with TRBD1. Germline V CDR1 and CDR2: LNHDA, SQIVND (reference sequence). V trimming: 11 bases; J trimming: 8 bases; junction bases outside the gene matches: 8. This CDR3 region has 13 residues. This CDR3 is CACKTGAYSPLHF. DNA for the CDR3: TGTGCCTGCAAGACAGGGGCTTATTCACCCCTCCACTTT. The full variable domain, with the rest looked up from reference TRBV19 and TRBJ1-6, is DGGITQSPKYLFRKEGQNVTLSCEQNLNHDAMYWYRQDPGQGLRLIYYSQIVNDFQKGDIAEGYSVSREKKESFPLTVTSAQKNPTAFYLCACKTGAYSPLHFGNGTRLTVT.

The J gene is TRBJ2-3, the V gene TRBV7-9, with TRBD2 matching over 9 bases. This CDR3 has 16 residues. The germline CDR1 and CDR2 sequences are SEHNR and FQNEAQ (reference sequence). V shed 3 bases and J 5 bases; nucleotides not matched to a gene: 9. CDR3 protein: CASSLGTSRFVDTQYF. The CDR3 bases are TGTGCCAGCAGCTTGGGGACTAGCCGGTTCGTAGATACGCAGTATTTT.

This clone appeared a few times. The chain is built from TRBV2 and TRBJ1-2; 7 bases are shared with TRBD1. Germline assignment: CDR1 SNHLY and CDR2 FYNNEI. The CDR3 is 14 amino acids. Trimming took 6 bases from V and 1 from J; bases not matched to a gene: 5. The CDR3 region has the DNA TGTGCCAGCAGGGGCAGGGGGAGTAACTATGGCTACACCTTC. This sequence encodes CASRGRGSNYGYTF.

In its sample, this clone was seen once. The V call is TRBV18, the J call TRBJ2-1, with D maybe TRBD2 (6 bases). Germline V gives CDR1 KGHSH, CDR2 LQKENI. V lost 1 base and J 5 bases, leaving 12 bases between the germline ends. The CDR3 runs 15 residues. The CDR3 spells CASSPRGVVDNEQFF. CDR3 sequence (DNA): TGTGCCAGCTCACCACGGGGGGTAGTGGACAATGAGCAGTTCTTC.

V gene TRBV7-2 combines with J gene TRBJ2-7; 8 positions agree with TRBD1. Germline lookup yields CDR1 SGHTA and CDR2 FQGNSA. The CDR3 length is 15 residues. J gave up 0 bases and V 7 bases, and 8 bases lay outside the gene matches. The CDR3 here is CASTPGQEDSYEQYF. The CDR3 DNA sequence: TGTGCCAGCACCCCGGGACAGGAAGACTCCTACGAGCAGTACTTC.

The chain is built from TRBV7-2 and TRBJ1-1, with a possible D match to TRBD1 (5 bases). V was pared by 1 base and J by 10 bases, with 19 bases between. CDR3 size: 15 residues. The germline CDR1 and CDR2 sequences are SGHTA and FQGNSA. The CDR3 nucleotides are TGTGCCAGCAGCTTAGGAGAAGACAGCCTTTCCGTAGCTTTCTTT. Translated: CASSLGEDSLSVAFF.

The CDR3 nucleotides read TGCGCCAGCAGCTTGGGGGACGGAGGGACTTGGGGTGAAAAACTGTTTTTT. This codes for CASSLGDGGTWGEKLFF. V usage is TRBV5-1 and J usage is TRBJ1-4; D may be TRBD1 (5 bases). V dropped 0 bases and J dropped 7 bases, with 19 bases sitting between them. Germline V gene data show CDR1 as SGHRS and CDR2 as YFSETQ. The CDR3 contains 17 residues.